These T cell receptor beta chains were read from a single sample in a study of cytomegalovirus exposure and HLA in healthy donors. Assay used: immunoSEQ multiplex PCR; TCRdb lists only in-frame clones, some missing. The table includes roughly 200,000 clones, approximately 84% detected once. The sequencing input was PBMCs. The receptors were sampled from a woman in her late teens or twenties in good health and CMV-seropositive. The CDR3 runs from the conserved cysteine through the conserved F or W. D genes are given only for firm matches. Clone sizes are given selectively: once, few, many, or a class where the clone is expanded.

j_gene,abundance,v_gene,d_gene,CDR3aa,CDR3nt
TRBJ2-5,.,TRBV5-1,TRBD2,CASSRTSGVETQYF,TGCGCCAGCAGCAGAACTAGCGGGGTAGAGACCCAGTACTTC
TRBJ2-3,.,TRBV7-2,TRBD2,CASSPRGAGLSTDTQYF,TGTGCCAGCAGCCCTCGGGGAGCGGGACTTAGCACAGATACGCAGTATTTT
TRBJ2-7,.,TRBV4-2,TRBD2,CASSQDWLADSSYEQYF,TGTGCCAGCAGCCAAGACTGGCTAGCGGATAGCTCCTACGAGCAGTACTTC
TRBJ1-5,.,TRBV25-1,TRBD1,CASSAQGDQPQHF,TGTGCCAGCAGTGCCCAGGGGGATCAGCCCCAGCATTTT
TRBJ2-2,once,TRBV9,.,CASSVAGVNTGELFF,TGTGCCAGCAGCGTAGCGGGGGTGAACACCGGGGAGCTGTTTTTT
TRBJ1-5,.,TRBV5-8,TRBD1,CASSSGQGAPLRQPQHF,TGTGCCAGCAGCTCCGGTCAGGGGGCGCCCCTCAGGCAGCCCCAGCATTTT
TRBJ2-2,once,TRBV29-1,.,CSVFQTTPGTGELFF,TGCAGCGTATTTCAAACAACCCCGGGGACCGGGGAGCTGTTTTTT
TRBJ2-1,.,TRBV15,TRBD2,CATSSRSGGAFNEQFF,TGTGCCACCAGCAGCCGAAGCGGGGGGGCCTTTAATGAGCAGTTCTTC
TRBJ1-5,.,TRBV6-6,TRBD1,CASSYSRGGGQPQHF,TGTGCCAGCAGTTACTCTCGAGGGGGCGGTCAGCCCCAGCATTTT
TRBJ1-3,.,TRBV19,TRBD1,CALKGTVGFTGNTIYF,TGTGCCCTTAAAGGGACAGTCGGTTTCACTGGAAACACCATATATTTT
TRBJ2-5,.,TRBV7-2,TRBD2,CASSLSPLAGGYRGTQYF,TGTGCCAGCAGCTTATCTCCCTTGGCGGGGGGGTATCGTGGGACCCAGTACTTC
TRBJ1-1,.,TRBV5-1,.,CASTTNGALNTEAFF,TGCGCCAGCACCACCAATGGGGCCCTGAACACTGAAGCTTTCTTT
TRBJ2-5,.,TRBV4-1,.,CASSQEGITQETQYF,TGCGCCAGCAGCCAAGAGGGCATTACCCAAGAGACCCAGTACTTC
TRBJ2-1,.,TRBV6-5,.,CASSYDRGNEQFF,TGTGCCAGCAGTTACGATAGAGGGAATGAGCAGTTCTTC
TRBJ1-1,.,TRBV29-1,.,CSVGGPNTEAFF,TGCAGCGTCGGGGGACCCAACACTGAAGCTTTCTTT
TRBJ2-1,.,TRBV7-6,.,CASSPDGISEQFF,TGTGCCAGCAGCCCCGACGGGATCAGTGAGCAGTTCTTC
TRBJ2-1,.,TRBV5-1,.,CASSLGNNEQFF,TGCGCCAGCAGCTTGGGTAACAATGAGCAGTTCTTC
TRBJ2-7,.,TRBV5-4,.,CASSLAGTEAYEQYF,TGTGCCAGCAGCTTGGCCGGGACTGAGGCCTACGAGCAGTACTTC
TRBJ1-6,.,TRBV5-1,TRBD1,CASSLGGQGYSPLHF,TGCGCCAGCAGCTTGGGGGGACAGGGTTATTCACCCCTCCACTTT
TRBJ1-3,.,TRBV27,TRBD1,CASGYSGGIGNTIYF,TGTGCCAGCGGATATTCAGGGGGCATTGGAAACACCATATATTTT
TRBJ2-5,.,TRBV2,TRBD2,CASSERTSTGTQYF,TGTGCCAGCAGTGAAAGGACTAGCACGGGGACCCAGTACTTC
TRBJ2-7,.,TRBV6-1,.,CASKVGGGLSYEQYF,TGTGCCAGCAAGGTAGGAGGGGGCCTCTCCTACGAGCAGTACTTC
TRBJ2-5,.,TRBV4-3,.,CASSQVLGETQYF,TGCGCCAGCAGCCAAGTCCTCGGGGAGACCCAGTACTTC
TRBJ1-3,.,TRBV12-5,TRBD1,CASGLVLGTEGNTIYF,TGTGCTAGTGGTTTGGTGCTCGGGACAGAAGGAAACACCATATATTTT
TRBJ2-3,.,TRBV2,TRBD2,CTLAGGLDTQYF,TGTACGCTAGCGGGGGGGCTTGATACGCAGTATTTT
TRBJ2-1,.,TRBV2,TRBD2,CASSGGLAGFEQFF,TGTGCCAGCAGTGGGGGACTAGCGGGGTTTGAGCAGTTCTTC
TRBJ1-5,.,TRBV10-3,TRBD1,CAISGTGNQPQHF,TGTGCCATCAGTGGGACAGGGAACCAGCCCCAGCATTTT
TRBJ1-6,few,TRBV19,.,CASSTSNSPLHF,TGTGCCAGTAGTACATCAAATTCACCCCTCCACTTT
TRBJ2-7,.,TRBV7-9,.,CASSFVGTPGRSLQEQYF,TGTGCCAGCAGCTTCGTGGGAACTCCAGGGCGCTCTTTGCAAGAGCAGTACTTC
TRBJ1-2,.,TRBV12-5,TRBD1,CASGSSGTDYGYTF,TGTGCTAGTGGTTCGTCCGGGACAGACTATGGCTACACCTTC
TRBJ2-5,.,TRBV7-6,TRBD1,CASSLTTGGIRETQYF,TGTGCCAGCAGCTTAACGACAGGGGGGATTAGAGAGACCCAGTACTTC
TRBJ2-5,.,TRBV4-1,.,CASSQAGGYTLTQYF,TGCGCCAGCAGCCAAGCTGGAGGATACACCTTGACCCAGTACTTC
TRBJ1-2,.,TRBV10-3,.,CAISGAGSANGYTF,TGTGCCATCAGTGGGGCAGGGTCGGCGAATGGCTACACCTTC
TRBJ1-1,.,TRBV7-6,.,CASSLGLEDTEAFF,TGTGCCAGCAGCCTTGGATTGGAGGACACTGAAGCTTTCTTT
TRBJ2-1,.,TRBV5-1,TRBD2,CASSLSGGDYNEQFF,TGCGCCAGCAGCTTGAGCGGGGGGGACTACAATGAGCAGTTCTTC
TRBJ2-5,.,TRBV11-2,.,CASSLAGNRQETQYF,TGTGCCAGCAGCTTAGCGGGGAACCGCCAAGAGACCCAGTACTTC
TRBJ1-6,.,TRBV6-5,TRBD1,CASSRQGANSPLHF,TGTGCCAGCAGCCGACAGGGAGCAAATTCACCCCTCCACTTT
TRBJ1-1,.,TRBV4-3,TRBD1,CASSQRGQGAKDTEAFF,TGCGCCAGCAGCCAACGTGGACAGGGGGCGAAGGACACTGAAGCTTTCTTT
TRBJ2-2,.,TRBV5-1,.,CASSTPGKHTGELFF,TGCGCCAGCAGCACTCCCGGGAAACACACCGGGGAGCTGTTTTTT
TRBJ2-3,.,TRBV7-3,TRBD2,CASSHPSGGVGNTQYF,TGTGCCAGCAGCCACCCTTCCGGGGGGGTGGGGAATACGCAGTATTTT